The present entry profiles one T cell receptor (beta chain) with its context. The target antigen is unknown. Sequencing used immunoSEQ multiplex PCR; TCRdb keeps in-frame clones, though not all of them. The sample lists 100,000 to 110,000 clones; just under 90% were seen once. This sample was taken from a study of T cell responses to AZD1222 COVID-19 vaccine. The overall study: Pooled samples include second doses given at about 4 or 12 weeks.

With 6 bases removed from V and 0 bases from J, the gap between germline ends came to 15 bases. The CDR3 is 15 amino acids. Germline CDR1 reads MNHEY; CDR2 reads SMNVEV (reference sequence). Whole-study results and caveats: Spike-specific TCRs gained breadth and depth after people received two AZD1222 doses. It should be noted that donors were predominantly white British and more often female, and clonal diversity was possibly underestimated. Recipients of AZD1222 seropositive at baseline numbered only five or six.

Sequencing was performed on peripheral blood, taken on day 0 of AZD1222 vaccination. The receptor comes from an adult in good health. This chain joins TRBV27 and TRBJ2-7, with D tentatively TRBD1 or TRBD2 (5 bases each). CDR3 coding DNA: TGTGCCAGCAGGCTTTACGGGGCAAGCTCCTACGAGCAGTACTTC. It encodes CASRLYGASSYEQYF.